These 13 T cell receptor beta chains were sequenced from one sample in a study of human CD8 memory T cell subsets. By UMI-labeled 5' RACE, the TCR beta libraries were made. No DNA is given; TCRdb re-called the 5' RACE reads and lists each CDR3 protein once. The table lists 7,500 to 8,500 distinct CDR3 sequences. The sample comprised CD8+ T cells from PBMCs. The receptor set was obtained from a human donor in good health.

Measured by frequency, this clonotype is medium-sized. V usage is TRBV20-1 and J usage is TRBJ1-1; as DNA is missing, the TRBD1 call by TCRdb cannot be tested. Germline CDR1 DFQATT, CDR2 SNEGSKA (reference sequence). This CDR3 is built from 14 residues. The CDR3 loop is CSARPGGVGTEAFF.

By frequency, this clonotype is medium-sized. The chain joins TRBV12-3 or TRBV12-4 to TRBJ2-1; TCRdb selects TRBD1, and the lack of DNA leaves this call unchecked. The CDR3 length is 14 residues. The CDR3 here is CASSGQGSYNEQFF.

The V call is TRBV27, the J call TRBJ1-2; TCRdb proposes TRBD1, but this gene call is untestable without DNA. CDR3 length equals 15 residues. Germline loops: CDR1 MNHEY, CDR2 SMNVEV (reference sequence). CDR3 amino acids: CASSFVQGGDYGYTF.

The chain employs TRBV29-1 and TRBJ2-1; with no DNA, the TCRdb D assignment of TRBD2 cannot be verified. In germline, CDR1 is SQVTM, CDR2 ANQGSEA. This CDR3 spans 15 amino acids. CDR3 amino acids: CSVEDPSGDNNEQFF.

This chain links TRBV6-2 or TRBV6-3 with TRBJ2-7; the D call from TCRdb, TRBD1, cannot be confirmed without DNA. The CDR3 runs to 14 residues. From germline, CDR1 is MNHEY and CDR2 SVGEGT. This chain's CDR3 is CASTTGGFLYEQYF.

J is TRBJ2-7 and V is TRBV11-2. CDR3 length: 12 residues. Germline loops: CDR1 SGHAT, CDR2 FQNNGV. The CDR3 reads CASSYGFYEQYF.

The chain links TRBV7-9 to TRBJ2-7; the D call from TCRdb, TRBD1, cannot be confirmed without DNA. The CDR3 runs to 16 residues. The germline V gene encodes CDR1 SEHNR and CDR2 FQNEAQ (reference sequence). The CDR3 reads CASSPHRDRDSYEQYF.

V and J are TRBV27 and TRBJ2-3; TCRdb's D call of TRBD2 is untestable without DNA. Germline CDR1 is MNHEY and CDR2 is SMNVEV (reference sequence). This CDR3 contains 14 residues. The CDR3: CASNEASGSDTQYF.

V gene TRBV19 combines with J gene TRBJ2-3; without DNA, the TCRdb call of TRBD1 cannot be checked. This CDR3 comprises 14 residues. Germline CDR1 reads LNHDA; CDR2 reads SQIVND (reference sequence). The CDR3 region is CASYSGQGTDTQYF.

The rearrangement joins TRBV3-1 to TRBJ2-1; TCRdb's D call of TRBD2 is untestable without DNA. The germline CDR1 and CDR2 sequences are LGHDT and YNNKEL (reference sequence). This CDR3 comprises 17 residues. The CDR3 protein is CASSQASEGLGFDEQFF.

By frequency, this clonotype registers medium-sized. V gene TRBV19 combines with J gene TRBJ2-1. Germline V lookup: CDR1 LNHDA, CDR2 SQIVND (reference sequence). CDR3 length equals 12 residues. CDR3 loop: CASRSWTNEQFF. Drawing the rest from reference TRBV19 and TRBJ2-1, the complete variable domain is DGGITQSPKYLFRKEGQNVTLSCEQNLNHDAMYWYRQDPGQGLRLIYYSQIVNDFQKGDIAEGYSVSREKKESFPLTVTSAQKNPTAFYLCASRSWTNEQFFGPGTRLTVL.

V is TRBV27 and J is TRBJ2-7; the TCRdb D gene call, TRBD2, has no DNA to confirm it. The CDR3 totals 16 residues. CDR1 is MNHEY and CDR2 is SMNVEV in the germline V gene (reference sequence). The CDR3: CASSPTLAASSYEQYF.

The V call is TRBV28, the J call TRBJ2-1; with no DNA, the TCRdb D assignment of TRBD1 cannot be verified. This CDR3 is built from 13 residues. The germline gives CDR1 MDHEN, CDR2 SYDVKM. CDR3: CASSTTGYNEQFF. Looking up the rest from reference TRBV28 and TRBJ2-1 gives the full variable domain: DVKVTQSSRYLVKRTGEKVFLECVQDMDHENMFWYRQDPGLGLRLIYFSYDVKMKEKGDIPEGYSVSREKKERFSLILESASTNQTSMYLCASSTTGYNEQFFGPGTRLTVL.